Below are 22 T cell receptor beta chains sequenced from a single sample in a study of cytomegalovirus exposure and HLA in healthy donors. Clones were read by immunoSEQ multiplex PCR, and TCRdb kept only the in-frame ones, dropping some. Here the sample spans fewer than 200,000 clones, more than 75% being singletons. Sequencing was done on a sample of PBMCs. All receptors come from a woman aged 30 to 39 in good health and CMV-seronegative.

The CDR3 DNA sequence: TGTGCCAGCAGTTACGGCCCGGGACTCAACACCGGGGAGCTGTTTTTT. This translates into CASSYGPGLNTGELFF. V usage is TRBV6-5 and J usage is TRBJ2-2; tentative D call: TRBD2 (6 bases). Germline-derived CDR1 and CDR2 are MNHEY and SVGAGI. CDR3 length: 16 residues. Between the trimmed V and J ends, which lost 2 bases and 2 bases, there was a span of 12 bases.

V is TRBV2 and J is TRBJ1-1, with D perhaps matching TRBD1 (6 bases). This CDR3 has 16 residues. Trimming left V 7 bases short and J 0 bases short, with 18 bases between. Germline loops: CDR1 SNHLY, CDR2 FYNNEI. CDR3 residues: CASKAGNRALNTEAFF. DNA for the CDR3: TGTGCCAGCAAGGCGGGCAACAGGGCCCTGAACACTGAAGCTTTCTTT.

The chain has TRBV12-5 and TRBJ2-2, with no clear D. The CDR3 is 16 residues long. V was pared by 7 bases and J by 2 bases, with 17 bases between. The germline CDR1 and CDR2 sequences are LGHNT and FRNRAP. CDR3 in DNA: TGTGCTAGTGACAAACTGGAGAATACTAACACCGGGGAGCTGTTTTTT. Amino acids: CASDKLENTNTGELFF.

This clone has just one count. The chain combines TRBV6-5 with TRBJ1-4; TRBD1 agrees at 7 bases. Germline V CDR1 and CDR2: MNHEY, SVGAGI. CDR3 length: 16 amino acids. V shed 2 bases and J 6 bases; nucleotides not matched to a gene: 9. CDR3 loop: CASSYAPGQFYEKLFF. Written as DNA, the CDR3 is TGTGCCAGCAGTTACGCACCGGGACAGTTTTATGAAAAACTGTTTTTT.

CDR3 DNA sequence: TGTGCCAGCAGTCCGGGGGTAAATCAGCCCCAGCATTTT. Protein sequence: CASSPGVNQPQHF. The V and J genes are TRBV6-6 and TRBJ1-5; D is perhaps TRBD1 (5 bases). This CDR3 has 13 amino acids. Trimming shortened V by 5 bases and J by 4 bases, and 9 bases separated the two germline ends. CDR1 and CDR2 (germline): MNHNY, SVGAGI (reference sequence).

V is TRBV27 and J is TRBJ1-3; 7 bases are shared with TRBD1. This CDR3 region has 14 residues. V shed 6 bases, J shed 4 bases, and the junction held 6 bases outside the gene matches. Germline CDR1 is MNHEY and CDR2 is SMNVEV (reference sequence). The CDR3 nucleotides read TGTGCCAGCAGGAGACAGGGTGAAGGAAACACCATATATTTT. Translation gives CASRRQGEGNTIYF.

The chain uses TRBV7-9 and TRBJ2-1, with TRBD1 matching 7 bases. The germline V gene encodes CDR1 SEHNR and CDR2 FQNEAQ (reference sequence). The CDR3 is 18 residues long. Losses at the gene ends were 3 bases for V and 1 base for J; bases not matched to a gene: 12. CDR3 sequence reads: CASSFTMSSGGSYNEQFF. In nucleotides, the CDR3 is TGTGCCAGCAGCTTTACGATGAGTTCAGGGGGATCCTACAATGAGCAGTTCTTC.

The chain is built from TRBV19 and TRBJ2-7; weak D call: TRBD2 (6 bases). Trimming cost V 2 bases and J 3 bases, with 8 bases left between them. The CDR3 spans 13 residues. Germline assignment: CDR1 LNHDA and CDR2 SQIVND (reference sequence). CDR3: CASSISGLYEQYF. CDR3 coding DNA: TGTGCCAGTAGTATATCGGGACTCTACGAGCAGTACTTC.

This clone has just one count. V is TRBV18 and J is TRBJ1-2; D ambiguous. The CDR3 has 14 amino acids. Germline V gene lookup returns CDR1 KGHSH and CDR2 LQKENI. Trimming stripped 3 bases from V and 4 bases from J, with 12 bases between. The CDR3 reads CASSPSDTTYGYTF. For the CDR3, the DNA is TGTGCCAGCTCACCTTCCGACACCACCTATGGCTACACCTTC.

Turning to this clone: Other DNA sequences in this sample translate to the same CDR3. The rearrangement joins TRBV5-4 to TRBJ2-7, with D possibly TRBD1 on 5 matching bases. Germline V gene lookup returns CDR1 SGHNT and CDR2 YYREEE (reference sequence). CDR3 length: 14 residues. V was clipped by 1 base and J by 0 bases, with 8 bases between them. This CDR3 reads CASSLTGSSYEQYF. The CDR3 DNA reads as TGTGCCAGCAGCTTGACAGGAAGCTCCTACGAGCAGTACTTC. The variable domain in full, completed from reference TRBV5-4 and TRBJ2-7, reads ETGVTQSPTHLIKTRGQQVTLRCSSQSGHNTVSWYQQALGQGPQFIFQYYREEENGRGNFPPRFSGLQFPNYSSELNVNALELDDSALYLCASSLTGSSYEQYFGPGTRLTVT.

The gene calls are TRBV4-1 and TRBJ2-2, with TRBD2 as a possible D gene (6 bases). CDR3 length equals 20 residues. Germline CDR1 MGHRA, CDR2 YSYEKL. The ends were cut back, 1 base at V and 3 bases at J, with 24 bases in the middle. The CDR3 spells CASSQVLAIRYDVDTGELFF. The CDR3 DNA reads as TGCGCCAGCAGCCAAGTTCTAGCGATAAGGTATGATGTGGACACCGGGGAGCTGTTTTTT.

The chain has TRBV10-3 and TRBJ2-2, with TRBD2 identical over 13 bases. J gave up 0 bases and V 9 bases, and 4 bases lay outside the gene matches. The germline gives CDR1 ENHRY, CDR2 SYGVKD. There are 16 residues in the CDR3. The CDR3 bases are TGTGCCATAGGACTAGCGGGGGTGACGAACACCGGGGAGCTGTTTTTT. Its protein product is CAIGLAGVTNTGELFF.

This rearrangement joins TRBV29-1 to TRBJ1-2, with D unresolved. Trimming left V 2 bases short and J 5 bases short, with 12 bases between. The CDR3 extends over 13 amino acids. Germline V gene lookup returns CDR1 SQVTM and CDR2 ANQGSEA. The CDR3 DNA sequence: TGCAGCGTTGAAAGCGGGCCTGGATATGGCTACACCTTC. Protein product: CSVESGPGYGYTF.

The chain carries TRBV14 and TRBJ2-1, with 7 positions matching TRBD1. The germline V gene encodes CDR1 SGHDN and CDR2 FVKESK. The CDR3 has 15 amino acids. The J segment lost 0 bases and the V segment lost 6 bases, leaving 5 bases of the junction unmatched. The chain's CDR3 is CASRDRVSSYNEQFF. CDR3 in DNA: TGTGCCAGCAGAGACAGGGTGAGCTCCTACAATGAGCAGTTCTTC.

The chain recombines TRBV7-2 with TRBJ1-6; D is perhaps TRBD1 (6 bases). Germline CDR1 is SGHTA and CDR2 is FQGNSA. Trimming left V 2 bases short and J 7 bases short, with 12 bases between. The CDR3 spans 15 residues. The CDR3 DNA follows: TGTGCCAGCAGCTTACTGGGGGCCAAAAATTCACCCCTCCACTTT. Translating gives CASSLLGAKNSPLHF.

This chain joins TRBV27 and TRBJ2-1; weak D call: TRBD1 (6 bases). The CDR3 has 16 residues. V lost 5 bases, J lost 4 bases, and 18 bases lay in between. The germline gives CDR1 MNHEY, CDR2 SMNVEV (reference sequence). CDR3 DNA sequence: TGTGCCAGCAGTCACCCGACAGGAATTAGGTACAATGAGCAGTTCTTC. This codes for CASSHPTGIRYNEQFF.

The J gene is TRBJ1-2, the V gene TRBV30, with a weak D call TRBD1 (6 bases). The CDR3 runs to 12 residues. Per the germline V gene, CDR1 is GTSNPN and CDR2 is SVGIG (reference sequence). Trimming cost V 2 bases and J 6 bases, with 10 bases left between them. The CDR3 region has the DNA TGTGCCTGGAGTCCCGGGACAAATGGCTACACCTTC. This translates into CAWSPGTNGYTF.

The gene calls are TRBV2 and TRBJ1-2; 7 bases align to TRBD1. Looked up from germline, CDR1 is SNHLY and CDR2 is FYNNEI. The CDR3 has 15 residues. V gave up 7 bases and J gave up 2 bases; unmatched junction bases: 10. DNA of the CDR3: TGTGCCAGCACCGAAACCCCGGGACAGAACTATGGCTACACCTTC. Its protein is CASTETPGQNYGYTF.

This chain uses TRBV6-5 with TRBJ2-3; D is possibly TRBD1 (6 bases). Deletions cut 5 bases from V and 4 bases from J, with 16 bases between. CDR1 MNHEY and CDR2 SVGAGI come from the germline V gene. This CDR3 spans 15 amino acids. The CDR3 DNA sequence: TGTGCCAGCAGTCCCGGACAGAGTAAGTCAGATACGCAGTATTTT. Translation gives CASSPGQSKSDTQYF.

V is TRBV4-1 and J is TRBJ2-1, with D possibly TRBD2 on 6 matching bases. The CDR3 consists of 16 residues. Per the germline V gene, CDR1 is MGHRA and CDR2 is YSYEKL. V lost 0 bases to trimming and J lost 3 bases, with 12 bases between them. Written as DNA, the CDR3 is TGCGCCAGCAGCCAAGATACCGGGGGAGACTACAATGAGCAGTTCTTC. This sequence encodes CASSQDTGGDYNEQFF.

This chain links TRBV5-1 with TRBJ1-4, with D maybe TRBD1 (6 bases). The germline gives CDR1 SGHRS, CDR2 YFSETQ. This CDR3 region has 17 residues. The ends were cut back, 4 bases at V and 0 bases at J, with 16 bases in the middle. CDR3 nucleotides: TGCGCCAGCAGCCTCTCAGGGGCGGCCGCAACTAATGAAAAACTGTTTTTT. It specifies CASSLSGAAATNEKLFF.

The chain is built from TRBV7-2 and TRBJ2-1; 7 positions agree with TRBD2. V lost 6 bases, J lost 5 bases, and 4 bases stayed unmatched. The germline V gene encodes CDR1 SGHTA and CDR2 FQGNSA. The length of the CDR3 is 13 residues. CDR3 loop: CASSWDYNNEQFF. The CDR3 DNA sequence: TGTGCCAGCAGTTGGGACTACAACAATGAGCAGTTCTTC.